This note documents a single TCR beta chain sequence. The data were taken from a study of blood T cell repertoires in COVID-19. Study-level information: COVID-19 samples from acute and convalescent phases originated in the United States, Italy and Spain. T cells, B-cell-depleted T cells, or PBMCs supplied cDNA or gDNA.

This CDR3 is built from 16 residues. V was cut by 2 bases and J by 2 bases, with 15 bases left in between. The germline CDR1 and CDR2 sequences are SEHNR and FQNEAQ (reference sequence). In the original processing: Reference gene primer amplification yielded estimated nucleated cell counts. Clones were sequenced by immunoSEQ multiplex PCR, and TCRdb holds only the in-frame ones, with some missing. The V and J calls and the clone size are those of that table, but D and trimming were determined from the DNA. The data contain approximately 200,000 clones, 80% to 85% of them singletons. The sample taken for sequencing was peripheral blood. The rearrangement uses TRBV7-9 and TRBJ1-1; D may be TRBD1 (6 bases). The TCR sequence derives from a woman aged 55 to 70 with acute or convalescent COVID-19. The CDR3 reads CASSLLPTGVNTEAFF. CDR3 DNA sequence: TGTGCCAGCAGCTTACTACCGACAGGAGTCAACACTGAAGCTTTCTTT.